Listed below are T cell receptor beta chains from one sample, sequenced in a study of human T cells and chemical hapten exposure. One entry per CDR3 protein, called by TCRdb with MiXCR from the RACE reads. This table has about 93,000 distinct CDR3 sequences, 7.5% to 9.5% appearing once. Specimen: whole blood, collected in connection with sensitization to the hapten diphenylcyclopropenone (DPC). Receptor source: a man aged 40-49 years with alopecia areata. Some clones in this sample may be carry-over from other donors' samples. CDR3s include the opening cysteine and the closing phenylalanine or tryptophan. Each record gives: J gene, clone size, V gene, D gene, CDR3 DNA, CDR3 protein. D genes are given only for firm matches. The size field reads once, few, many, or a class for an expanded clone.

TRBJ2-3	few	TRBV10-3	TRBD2	TGTGCCATTTCGAGGAACAGGGGGAAGCTAGCGGGAGGGGACACAGATACGCAGTATTTT	CAISRNRGKLAGGDTDTQYF
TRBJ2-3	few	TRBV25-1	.	TGTGCCAGCAGTGTGCAGGGGTCGAGTACAGATACGCAGTATTTT	CASSVQGSSTDTQYF
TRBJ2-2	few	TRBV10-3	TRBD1	TGTGCCATCAACCTATCTCAGGGGGCCGACACCGGGGAGCTGTTTTTT	CAINLSQGADTGELFF
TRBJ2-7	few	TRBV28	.	TGTGCCAGCAGTTTATTTAACGAGCAGTACTTC	CASSLFNEQYF
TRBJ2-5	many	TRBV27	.	TGTGCCAGCAGTTGGGGAGAGACCCAGTACTTC	CASSWGETQYF
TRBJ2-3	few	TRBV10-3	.	TGTGCCATCAAAGGGGCCGTTATTACAAGCACAGATACGCAGTATTTT	CAIKGAVITSTDTQYF
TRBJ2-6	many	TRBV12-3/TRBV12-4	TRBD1	TGTGCCAGCAGTTCACAGGGGCCCACGGTCCTGACTTTC	CASSSQGPTVLTF
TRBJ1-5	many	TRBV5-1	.	TGCGCCAGCAGCCAGGATGGGGGAAGGAGCAATCAGCCCCAGCATTTT	CASSQDGGRSNQPQHF
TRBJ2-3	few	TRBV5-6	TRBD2	TGTGCCAGCATCGGATTAGCGGGGTACACAGATACGCAGTATTTT	CASIGLAGYTDTQYF
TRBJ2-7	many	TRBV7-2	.	TGTGCCAGCAGCTTAGCTCGGGACGTTTCAGGGGAGCAGTACTTC	CASSLARDVSGEQYF
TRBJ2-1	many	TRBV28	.	TGTGCCAGCAGTTTAGGACTCCCTTACAATGAGCAGTTCTTC	CASSLGLPYNEQFF